Below, 4 T cell receptor beta chains from the same sample are listed, as sequenced in a study of CD8+CD57+ T cells in acquired aplastic anemia. For CDR3 and TCR beta VDJ profiling, genomic DNA was the template used. MiXCR, run by TCRdb on the reads, gives a single entry per CDR3 protein. Of approximately 130,000 distinct CDR3 sequences in the sample, roughly 40% were seen once. Sequenced material: sorted CD4+, CD8+, or CD8+CD57+ T cells (not recorded which) from PBMCs. These receptors were collected from a human donor in good health, serving as a control.

DNA of the CDR3: TGTGCCAGCAGCTTACGGACAGGGCTCAGGGAGACCCAGTACTTC. Protein product: CASSLRTGLRETQYF. The chain employs TRBV7-7 and TRBJ2-5; 8 bases line up with TRBD1. The CDR3 extends over 15 amino acids. Germline CDR1 reads SSHAT; CDR2 reads FNYEAQ (reference sequence). The ends lost 2 bases at V and 5 bases at J; junction bases unmatched: 7.

Here the CDR3 DNA reads TGTGCCAGCAGGCATAGGACAACCTCCGAGGTAGATACGCAGTATTTT. It translates to CASRHRTTSEVDTQYF. The rearrangement uses TRBV4-2 and TRBJ2-3, with D perhaps TRBD1 (5 bases). Trimming left V 6 bases short and J 5 bases short, with 21 bases between. CDR1 and CDR2 (germline): LGHNA, YNFKEQ. This CDR3 contains 16 residues.

The V gene is TRBV6-1, the J gene TRBJ2-5, with D maybe TRBD1 (5 bases). The CDR3 is made up of 16 amino acids. V was cut by 2 bases and J by 3 bases, with 16 bases left in between. Germline V gene lookup returns CDR1 MNHNS and CDR2 SASEGT. The CDR3 is CASSELGLGREETQYF. For the CDR3, the DNA is TGTGCCAGCAGTGAATTAGGCTTGGGCAGGGAAGAGACCCAGTACTTC.

This chain connects TRBV2 to TRBJ1-2; the D is unclear. This CDR3 has 15 amino acids. V shed 6 bases and J shed 0 bases, with 14 bases lying between them. Germline V gives CDR1 SNHLY, CDR2 FYNNEI. CDR3 sequence (DNA): TGTGCCAGCAGCCAATTCCACCGGACTAACTATGGCTACACCTTC. This gives the protein CASSQFHRTNYGYTF. The entire variable domain, with the rest obtained from reference TRBV2 and TRBJ1-2, is as follows: EPEVTQTPSHQVTQMGQEVILRCVPISNHLYFYWYRQILGQKVEFLVSFYNNEISEKSEIFDDQFSVERPDGSNFTLKIRSTKLEDSAMYFCASSQFHRTNYGYTFGSGTRLTVV.